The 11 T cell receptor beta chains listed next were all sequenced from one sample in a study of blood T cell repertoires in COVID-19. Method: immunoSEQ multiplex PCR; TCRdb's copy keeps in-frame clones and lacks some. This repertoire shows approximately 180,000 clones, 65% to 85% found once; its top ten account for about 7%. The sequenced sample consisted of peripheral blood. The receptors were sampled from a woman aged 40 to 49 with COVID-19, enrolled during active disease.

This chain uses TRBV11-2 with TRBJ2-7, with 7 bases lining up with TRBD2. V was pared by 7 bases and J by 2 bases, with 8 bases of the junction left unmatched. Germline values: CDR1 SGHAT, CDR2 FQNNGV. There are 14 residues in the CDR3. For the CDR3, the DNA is TGTGCCAGCACCGCCGGCGGGGGAGCCTACGAGCAGTACTTC. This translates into CASTAGGGAYEQYF.

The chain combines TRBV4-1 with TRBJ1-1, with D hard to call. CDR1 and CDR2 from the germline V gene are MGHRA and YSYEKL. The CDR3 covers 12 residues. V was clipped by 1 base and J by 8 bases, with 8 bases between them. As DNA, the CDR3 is TGCGCCAGCAGCCAAGTAGGCAGGGAAGCTTTCTTT. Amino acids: CASSQVGREAFF.

The CDR3 DNA is TGCAGTTTTTATAACTATGGCTACACCTTC. Its translation: CSFYNYGYTF. This chain links TRBV20-1 with TRBJ1-2; no definite D call. The CDR3 is 10 residues long. Germline values: CDR1 DFQATT, CDR2 SNEGSKA (reference sequence). The V end lost 8 bases, the J end lost 1 base, and 5 bases lay between the germline ends.

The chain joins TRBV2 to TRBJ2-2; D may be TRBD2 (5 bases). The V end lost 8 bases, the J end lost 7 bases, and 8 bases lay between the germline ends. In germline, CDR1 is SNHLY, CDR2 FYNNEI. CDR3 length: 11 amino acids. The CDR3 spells CASFAGGELFF. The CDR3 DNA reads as TGTGCCAGCTTCGCGGGCGGGGAGCTGTTTTTT.

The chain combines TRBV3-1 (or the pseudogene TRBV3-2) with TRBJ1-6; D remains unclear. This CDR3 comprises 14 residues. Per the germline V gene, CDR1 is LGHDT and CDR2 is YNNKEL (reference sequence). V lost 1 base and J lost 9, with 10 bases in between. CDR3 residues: CASSQGAISSPLHF. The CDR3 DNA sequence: TGTGCCAGCAGCCAAGGCGCCATTAGTTCACCCCTCCACTTT.

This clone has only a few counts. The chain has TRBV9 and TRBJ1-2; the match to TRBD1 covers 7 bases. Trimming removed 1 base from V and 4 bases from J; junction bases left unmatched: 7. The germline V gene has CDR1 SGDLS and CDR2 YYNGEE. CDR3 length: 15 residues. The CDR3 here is CASSVQEGAGYGYTF. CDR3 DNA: TGTGCCAGCAGCGTACAGGAGGGGGCAGGCTATGGCTACACCTTC.

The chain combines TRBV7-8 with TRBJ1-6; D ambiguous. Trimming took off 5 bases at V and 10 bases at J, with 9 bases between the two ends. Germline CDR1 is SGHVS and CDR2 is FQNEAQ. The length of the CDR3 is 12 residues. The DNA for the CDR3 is TGTGCCAGCAGCCAACCGGGATCACCCCTCCACTTT. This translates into CASSQPGSPLHF.

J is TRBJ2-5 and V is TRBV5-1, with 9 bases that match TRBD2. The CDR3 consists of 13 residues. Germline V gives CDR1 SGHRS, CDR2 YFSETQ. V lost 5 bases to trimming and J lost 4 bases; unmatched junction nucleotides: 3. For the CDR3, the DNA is TGCGCCAGCAGGCGGGAGGGCCGAGAGACCCAGTACTTC. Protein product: CASRREGRETQYF.

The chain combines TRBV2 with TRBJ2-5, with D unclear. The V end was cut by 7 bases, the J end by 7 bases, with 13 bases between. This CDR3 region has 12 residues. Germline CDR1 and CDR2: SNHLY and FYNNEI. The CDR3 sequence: CASTTPRGTQYF. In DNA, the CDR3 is TGTGCCAGCACCACCCCCAGAGGGACCCAGTACTTC.

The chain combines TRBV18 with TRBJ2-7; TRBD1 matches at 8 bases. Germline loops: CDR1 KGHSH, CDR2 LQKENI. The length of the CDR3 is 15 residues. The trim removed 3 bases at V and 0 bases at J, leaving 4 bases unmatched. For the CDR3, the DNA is TGTGCCAGCTCACCGCCGGACAGGGTCTCCTACGAGCAGTACTTC. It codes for CASSPPDRVSYEQYF.

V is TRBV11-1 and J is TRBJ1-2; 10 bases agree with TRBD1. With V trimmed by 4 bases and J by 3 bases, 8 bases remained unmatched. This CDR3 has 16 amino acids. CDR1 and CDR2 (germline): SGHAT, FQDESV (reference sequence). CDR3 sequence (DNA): TGTGCCAGCAGCTCCGGACAGGGGGGATTAGACTATGGCTACACCTTC. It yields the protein CASSSGQGGLDYGYTF.